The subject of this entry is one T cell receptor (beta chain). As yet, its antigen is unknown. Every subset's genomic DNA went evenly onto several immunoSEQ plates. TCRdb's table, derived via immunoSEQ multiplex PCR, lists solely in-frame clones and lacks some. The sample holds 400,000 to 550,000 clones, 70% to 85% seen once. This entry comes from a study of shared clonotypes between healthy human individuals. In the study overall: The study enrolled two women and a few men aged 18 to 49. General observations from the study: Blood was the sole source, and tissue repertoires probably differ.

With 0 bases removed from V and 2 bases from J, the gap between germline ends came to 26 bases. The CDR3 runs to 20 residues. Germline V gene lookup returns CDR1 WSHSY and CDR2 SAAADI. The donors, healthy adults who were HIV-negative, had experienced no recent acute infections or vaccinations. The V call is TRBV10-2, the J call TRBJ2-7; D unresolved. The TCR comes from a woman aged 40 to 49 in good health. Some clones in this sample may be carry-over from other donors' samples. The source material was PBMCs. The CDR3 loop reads CASSESPHAAVGIRPYEQYF. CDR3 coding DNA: TGCGCCAGCAGTGAGTCCCCCCACGCGGCAGTCGGAATTAGACCCTACGAGCAGTACTTC.